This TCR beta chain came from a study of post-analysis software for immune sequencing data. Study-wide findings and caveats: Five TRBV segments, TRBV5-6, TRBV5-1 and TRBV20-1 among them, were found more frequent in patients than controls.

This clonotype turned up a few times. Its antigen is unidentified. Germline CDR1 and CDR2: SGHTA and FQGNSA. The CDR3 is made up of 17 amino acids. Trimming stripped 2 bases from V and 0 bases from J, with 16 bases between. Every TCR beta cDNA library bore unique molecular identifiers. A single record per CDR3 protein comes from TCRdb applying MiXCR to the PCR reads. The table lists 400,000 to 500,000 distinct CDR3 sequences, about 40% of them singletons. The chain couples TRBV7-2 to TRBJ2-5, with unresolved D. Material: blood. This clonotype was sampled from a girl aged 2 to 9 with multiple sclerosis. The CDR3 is CASSLSTPYKYQETQYF. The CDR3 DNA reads TGTGCCAGCAGCTTATCTACCCCTTACAAGTACCAAGAGACCCAGTACTTC.